This entry is about one TCR beta chain. Its antigen is as yet unknown. The sample is drawn from a study of T-cell memory formation after mild COVID-19. Study background: Clusters of TCRs were largely donor specific. Points from the study as a whole: Contracting CD8+ clones were enriched in EMRA, CD4+ mainly in CM and EM. There were some responding clones in pre-infection memory, which suggested that cross-reactive memory had joined.

The CDR3 length is 15 residues. V was shortened by 4 bases and J by 3 bases, with 15 bases between the two germline ends. The germline CDR1 and CDR2 sequences are SGHVS and FNYEAQ. TCRdb reanalysed the 5' RACE reads using MiXCR and keeps one entry per CDR3 protein. The data show around 320,000 distinct CDR3 sequences, roughly an eighth seen once. Sequencing input: PBMCs or a T cell subset sorted from them (not recorded which). The TCR originated in a man between 18 and 35 years old who had mild COVID-19 (a few samples of this study predate the infection). Cell type and time point are not known. The chain has TRBV7-6 and TRBJ2-5; tentative D call: TRBD2 (7 bases). The CDR3 sequence is CASSSWGGREETQYF. The CDR3 nucleotides read TGTGCCAGCAGCTCCTGGGGGGGCCGGGAAGAGACCCAGTACTTC.